This record covers a single TCR beta chain. As yet, its antigen is unknown. Both 60 Vbeta primers and 13 Jbeta primers went into the PCR. Per the authors' pipeline: Later work found 74 million or so unique TCR beta chains, with about 10 million shared. TCRdb's table, derived via immunoSEQ multiplex PCR, lists solely in-frame clones and lacks some. D and trimming come from the DNA, and the V and J calls and clone size come from that table. The repertoire has about 160,000 clones, roughly 88% of them found once; the top ten carry approximately 1.5%. The CDR3 spans 14 residues. Germline CDR1 MNHEY, CDR2 SMNVEV (reference sequence). V lost 3 bases and J lost 5, with 14 bases in between. This sample was taken from a study of cytomegalovirus exposure and HLA in healthy donors. Study information: A prior study identified approximately 110 million unique TCR beta sequences from some 180 million T cells. Unique TCRs from HLA-typed donors, some 85 million of them, were held in an early data release.

General study points: A later analysis found TCR association rates differed by HLA locus, highest for DRB1 and lowest for HLA-C.

The V gene is TRBV27, the J gene TRBJ2-7; perhaps TRBD1 as D (5 bases). This TCR was sampled from a woman aged 18-30 years in good health and CMV-seronegative. The sequenced sample was PBMCs. CDR3 in amino acids: CASSFGRDVDEQYF. In nucleotides, the CDR3 is TGTGCCAGCAGTTTTGGCAGGGATGTCGACGAGCAGTACTTC.